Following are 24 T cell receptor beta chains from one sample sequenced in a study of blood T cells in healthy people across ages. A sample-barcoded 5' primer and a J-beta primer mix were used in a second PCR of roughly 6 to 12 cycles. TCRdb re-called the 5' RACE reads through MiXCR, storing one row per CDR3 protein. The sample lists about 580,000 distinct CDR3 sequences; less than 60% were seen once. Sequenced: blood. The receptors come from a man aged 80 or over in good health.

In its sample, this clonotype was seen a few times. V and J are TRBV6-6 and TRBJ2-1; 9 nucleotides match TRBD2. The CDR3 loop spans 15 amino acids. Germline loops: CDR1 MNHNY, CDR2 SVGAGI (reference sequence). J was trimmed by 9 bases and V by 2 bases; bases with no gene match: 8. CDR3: CASSYAQRGVGEQFF. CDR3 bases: TGTGCCAGCAGTTACGCCCAGCGGGGGGTTGGTGAGCAGTTCTTC.

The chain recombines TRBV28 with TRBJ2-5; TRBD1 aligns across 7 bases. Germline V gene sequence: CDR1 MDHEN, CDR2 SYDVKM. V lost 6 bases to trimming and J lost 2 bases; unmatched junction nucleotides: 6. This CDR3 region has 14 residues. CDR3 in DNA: TGTGCCAGCAGCTCGGGACAGACACAAGAGACCCAGTACTTC. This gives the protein CASSSGQTQETQYF. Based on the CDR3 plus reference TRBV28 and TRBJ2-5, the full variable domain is DVKVTQSSRYLVKRTGEKVFLECVQDMDHENMFWYRQDPGLGLRLIYFSYDVKMKEKGDIPEGYSVSREKKERFSLILESASTNQTSMYLCASSSGQTQETQYFGPGTRLLVL.

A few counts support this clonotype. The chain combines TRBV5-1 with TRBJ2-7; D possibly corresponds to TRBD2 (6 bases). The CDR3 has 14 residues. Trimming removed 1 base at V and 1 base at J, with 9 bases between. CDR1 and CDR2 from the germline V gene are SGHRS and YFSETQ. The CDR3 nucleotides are TGCGCCAGCAGCTTGCGGGGGAGATCCTACGAGCAGTACTTC. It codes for CASSLRGRSYEQYF.

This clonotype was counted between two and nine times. CDR3 residues: CSVGTGGTDTQYF. For the CDR3, the DNA is TGCAGCGTCGGGACAGGGGGCACAGATACGCAGTATTTT. This sequence joins TRBV29-1 and TRBJ2-3; TRBD1 aligns across 10 bases. This CDR3 region has 13 residues. Germline V gene data show CDR1 as SQVTM and CDR2 as ANQGSEA. V lost 6 bases, J lost 1 base, and 1 base stayed unmatched.

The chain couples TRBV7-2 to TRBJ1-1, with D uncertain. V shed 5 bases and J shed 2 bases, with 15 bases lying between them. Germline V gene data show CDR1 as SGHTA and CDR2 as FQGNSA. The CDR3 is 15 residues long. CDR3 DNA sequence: TGTGCCAGCAGCCCCCCCAGGTTAATAAACACTGAAGCTTTCTTT. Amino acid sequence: CASSPPRLINTEAFF.

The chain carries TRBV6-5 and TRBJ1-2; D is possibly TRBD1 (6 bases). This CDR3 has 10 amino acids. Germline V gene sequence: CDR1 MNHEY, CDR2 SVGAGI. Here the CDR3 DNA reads TGTGCTCAGCGGGGGCATGGCTACACCTTC. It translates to CAQRGHGYTF.

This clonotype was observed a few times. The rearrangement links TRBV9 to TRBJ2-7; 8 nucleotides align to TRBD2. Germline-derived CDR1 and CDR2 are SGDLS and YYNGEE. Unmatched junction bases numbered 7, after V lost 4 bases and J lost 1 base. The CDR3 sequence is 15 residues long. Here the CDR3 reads CASSTGGTRSYEQYF. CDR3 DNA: TGTGCCAGCAGCACGGGTGGGACTAGATCCTACGAGCAGTACTTC.

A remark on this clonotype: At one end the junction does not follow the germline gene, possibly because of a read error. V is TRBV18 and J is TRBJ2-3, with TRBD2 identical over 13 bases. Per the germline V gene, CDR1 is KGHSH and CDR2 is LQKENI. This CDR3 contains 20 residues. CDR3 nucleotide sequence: TGTGCCAGCTCACCCCGATCACTAGCGGGGGGGCGTTGGGGCACAGATATGCAGTATTTT. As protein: CASSPRSLAGGRWGTDMQYF.

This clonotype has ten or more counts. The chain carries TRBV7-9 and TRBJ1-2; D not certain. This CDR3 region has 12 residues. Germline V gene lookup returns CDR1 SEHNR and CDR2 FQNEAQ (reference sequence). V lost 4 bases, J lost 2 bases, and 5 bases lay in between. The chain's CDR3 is CASSSPNYGYTF. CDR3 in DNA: TGTGCCAGCAGCTCCCCAAACTATGGCTACACCTTC.

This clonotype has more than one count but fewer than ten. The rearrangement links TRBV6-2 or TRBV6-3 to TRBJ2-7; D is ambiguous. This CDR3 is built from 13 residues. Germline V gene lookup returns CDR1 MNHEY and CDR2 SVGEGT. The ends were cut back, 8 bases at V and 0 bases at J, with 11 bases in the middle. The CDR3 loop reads CASLGSYSYEQYF. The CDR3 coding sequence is TGTGCCAGCTTGGGCAGCTACTCCTACGAGCAGTACTTC.

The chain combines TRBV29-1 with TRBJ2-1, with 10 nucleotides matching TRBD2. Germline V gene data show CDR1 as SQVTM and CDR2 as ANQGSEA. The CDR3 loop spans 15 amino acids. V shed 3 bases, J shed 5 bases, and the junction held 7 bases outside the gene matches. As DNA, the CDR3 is TGCAGCGTTGACGGTGGACTAGCGGTTCACAATGAGCAGTTCTTC. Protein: CSVDGGLAVHNEQFF.

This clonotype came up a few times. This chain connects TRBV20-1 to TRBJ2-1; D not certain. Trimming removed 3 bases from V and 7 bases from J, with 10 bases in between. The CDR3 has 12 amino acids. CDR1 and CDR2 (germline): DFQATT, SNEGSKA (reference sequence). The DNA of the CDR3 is TGCAGTGCTAGTTCGTCACAAAATGAGCAGTTCTTC. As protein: CSASSSQNEQFF.

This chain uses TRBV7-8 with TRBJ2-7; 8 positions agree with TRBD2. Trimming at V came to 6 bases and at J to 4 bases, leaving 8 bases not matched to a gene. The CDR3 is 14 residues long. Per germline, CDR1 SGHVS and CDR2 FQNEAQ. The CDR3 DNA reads TGTGCCAGCAGAAGTAGCGGGAAGGGTTACGAGCAGTACTTC. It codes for CASRSSGKGYEQYF.

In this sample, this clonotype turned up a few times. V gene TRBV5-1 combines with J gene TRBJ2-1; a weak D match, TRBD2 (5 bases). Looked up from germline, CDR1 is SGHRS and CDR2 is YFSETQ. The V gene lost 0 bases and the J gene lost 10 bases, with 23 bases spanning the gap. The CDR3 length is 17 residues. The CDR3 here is CASSLAMRTPTGKEQFF. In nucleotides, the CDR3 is TGCGCCAGCAGCTTGGCGATGAGGACTCCGACTGGGAAAGAGCAGTTCTTC.

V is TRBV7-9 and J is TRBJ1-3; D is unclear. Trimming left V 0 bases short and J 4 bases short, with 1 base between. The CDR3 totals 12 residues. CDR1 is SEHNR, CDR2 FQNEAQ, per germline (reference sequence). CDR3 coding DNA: TGTGCCAGCAGCTTAGCAGGAAACACCATATATTTT. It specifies CASSLAGNTIYF. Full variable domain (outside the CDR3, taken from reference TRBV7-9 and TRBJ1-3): DTGVSQNPRHKITKRGQNVTFRCDPISEHNRLYWYRQTLGQGPEFLTYFQNEAQLEKSRLLSDRFSAERPKGSFSTLEIQRTEQGDSAMYLCASSLAGNTIYFGEGSWLTVV.

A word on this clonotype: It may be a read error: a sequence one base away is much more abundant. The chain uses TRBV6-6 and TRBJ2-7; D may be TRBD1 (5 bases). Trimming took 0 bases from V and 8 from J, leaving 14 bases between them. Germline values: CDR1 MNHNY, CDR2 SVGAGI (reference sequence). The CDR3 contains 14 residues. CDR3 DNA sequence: TGTGCCAGCAGTTACTCGCAGGGTTCGTGCAAGCAGTACTTC. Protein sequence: CASSYSQGSCKQYF.

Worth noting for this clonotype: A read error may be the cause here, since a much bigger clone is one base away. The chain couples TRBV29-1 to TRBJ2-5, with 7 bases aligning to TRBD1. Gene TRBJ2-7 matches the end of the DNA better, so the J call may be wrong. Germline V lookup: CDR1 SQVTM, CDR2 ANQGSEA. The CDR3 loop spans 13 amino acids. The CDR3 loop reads CSVRRTGSCEQYF. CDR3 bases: TGCAGCGTCCGACGGACAGGCTCCTGCGAGCAGTACTTC.

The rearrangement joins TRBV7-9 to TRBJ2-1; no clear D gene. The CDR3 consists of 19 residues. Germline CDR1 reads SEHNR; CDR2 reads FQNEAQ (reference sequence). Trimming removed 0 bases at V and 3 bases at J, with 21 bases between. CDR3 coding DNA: TGTGCCAGCAGCTTAGCACCAATACAGCGTCACCCAAGCTACAATGAGCAGTTCTTC. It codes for CASSLAPIQRHPSYNEQFF.

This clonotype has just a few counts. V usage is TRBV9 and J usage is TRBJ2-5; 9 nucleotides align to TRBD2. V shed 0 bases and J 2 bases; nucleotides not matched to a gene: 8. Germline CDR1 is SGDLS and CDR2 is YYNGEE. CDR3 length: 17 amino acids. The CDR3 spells CASSVGTAGGLQETQYF. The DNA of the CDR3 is TGTGCCAGCAGCGTAGGCACAGCGGGAGGACTACAAGAGACCCAGTACTTC. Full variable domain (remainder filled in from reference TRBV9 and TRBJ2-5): DSGVTQTPKHLITATGQRVTLRCSPRSGDLSVYWYQQSLDQGLQFLIQYYNGEERAKGNILERFSAQQFPDLHSELNLSSLELGDSALYFCASSVGTAGGLQETQYFGPGTRLLVL.

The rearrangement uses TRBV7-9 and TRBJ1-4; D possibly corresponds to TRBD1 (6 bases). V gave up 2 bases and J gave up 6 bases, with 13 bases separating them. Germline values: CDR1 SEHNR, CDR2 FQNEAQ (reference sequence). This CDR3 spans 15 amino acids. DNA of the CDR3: TGTGCCAGCAGCTTAAGGGGGTCTGAAGATGAAAAACTGTTTTTT. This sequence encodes CASSLRGSEDEKLFF.

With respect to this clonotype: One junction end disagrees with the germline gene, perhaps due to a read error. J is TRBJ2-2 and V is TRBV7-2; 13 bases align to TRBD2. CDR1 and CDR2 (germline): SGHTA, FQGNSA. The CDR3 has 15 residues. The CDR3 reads CAGSPTSGRSGELFF. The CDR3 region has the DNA TGTGCCGGCAGCCCGACTAGCGGGAGGTCCGGGGAGCTGTTTTTT.

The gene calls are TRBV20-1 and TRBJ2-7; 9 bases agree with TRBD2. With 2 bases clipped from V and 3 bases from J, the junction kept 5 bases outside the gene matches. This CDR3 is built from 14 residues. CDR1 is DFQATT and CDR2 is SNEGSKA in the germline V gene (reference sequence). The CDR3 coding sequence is TGCAGTGCTAGAACAGCGGGAGGTCACTACGAGCAGTACTTC. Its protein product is CSARTAGGHYEQYF.

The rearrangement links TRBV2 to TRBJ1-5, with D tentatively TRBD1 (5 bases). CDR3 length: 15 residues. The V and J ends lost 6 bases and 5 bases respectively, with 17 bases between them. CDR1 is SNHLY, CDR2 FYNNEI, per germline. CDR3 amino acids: CASSNRDLRDQPQHF. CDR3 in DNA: TGTGCCAGCAGCAACCGGGACCTTCGGGATCAGCCCCAGCATTTT.

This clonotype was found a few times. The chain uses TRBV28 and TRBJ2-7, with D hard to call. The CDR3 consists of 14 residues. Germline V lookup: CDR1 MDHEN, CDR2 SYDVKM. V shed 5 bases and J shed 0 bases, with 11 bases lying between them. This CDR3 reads CASSTPGISYEQYF. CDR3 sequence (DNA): TGTGCCAGCAGTACCCCAGGAATCTCCTACGAGCAGTACTTC.